A single sample gave rise to the 8 T cell receptor beta chains below, sequenced in a study of blood T cells in healthy people across ages. For the second PCR, which ran for about 7 to 12 cycles, a sample-barcoded 5' primer and a J-beta primer mix were used. TCRdb reanalysed the 5' RACE reads using MiXCR and keeps one entry per CDR3 protein. The profile covers over a million distinct CDR3 sequences, with approximately 25% appearing a single time and less than 0.75% taken by the ten largest. A further study also used this sample, focusing on T cells of mothers and their children.

The sequencing sample was made of blood. These receptors were obtained from a girl aged 2-10 years in good health.

The chain links TRBV6-2 or TRBV6-3 to TRBJ2-2, with 7 bases that match TRBD1. J lost 6 bases, V lost 5 bases, and 18 bases had no gene match. CDR1 and CDR2 (germline): MNHEY, SVGEGT. The CDR3 extends over 18 amino acids. In DNA form, the CDR3 reads TGTGCCAGCAGTCCCCTGCCCCCTTTCGGGACAGCCCCCGGGGAGCTGTTTTTT. Protein sequence: CASSPLPPFGTAPGELFF.

This clonotype was observed a handful of times. V and J are TRBV29-1 and TRBJ1-1, with D possibly being TRBD1 (5 bases). Germline-derived CDR1 and CDR2 are SQVTM and ANQGSEA. The CDR3 has 14 amino acids. V lost 7 bases and J lost 1, with 16 bases in between. The CDR3 DNA sequence: TGCAGCGCCCTAAGGGGACTGGAGAACACTGAAGCTTTCTTT. This codes for CSALRGLENTEAFF.

This clonotype was seen a handful of times. The V call is TRBV4-1, the J call TRBJ1-6, with D possibly being TRBD1 (6 bases). The CDR3 is 13 amino acids. The V end was cut by 1 base, the J end by 10 bases, with 8 bases between. In germline, CDR1 is MGHRA, CDR2 YSYEKL. DNA of the CDR3: TGCGCCAGCAGCCAAGGGGGGACATCACCCCTCCACTTT. It encodes CASSQGGTSPLHF.

This clonotype occurred a few times. CDR3 residues: CASSPDSGRASTDTQYF. The CDR3 DNA is TGTGCCAGCAGCCCCGATAGCGGGAGGGCGAGCACAGATACGCAGTATTTT. This sequence joins TRBV3-1 and TRBJ2-3; TRBD2 matches at 11 bases. Trimming at V came to 4 bases and at J to 0 bases, leaving 6 bases not matched to a gene. The CDR3 runs 17 residues. Looked up from germline, CDR1 is LGHDT and CDR2 is YNNKEL (reference sequence).

This clonotype has a handful of counts. The V and J genes are TRBV4-3 and TRBJ2-3; either TRBD1 or TRBD2 may supply D (5 bases each). V was pared by 1 base and J by 4 bases, with 15 bases between. The germline CDR1 and CDR2 sequences are LGHNA and YSLEER. This CDR3 comprises 16 residues. CDR3 bases: TGCGCCAGCAGCCAAGCGACGGGACCGACCTCAGATACGCAGTATTTT. Amino acids: CASSQATGPTSDTQYF.

This chain joins TRBV5-5 and TRBJ2-6; tentatively, D is TRBD2 (6 bases). The CDR3 spans 16 residues. The V end was cut by 3 bases, the J end by 3 bases, with 13 bases between. Germline V gene lookup returns CDR1 SGHKS and CDR2 YYEKEE (reference sequence). CDR3 protein: CASSWWGGDGANVLTF. Written as DNA, the CDR3 is TGTGCCAGCAGCTGGTGGGGCGGGGATGGGGCCAACGTCCTGACTTTC.

The chain recombines TRBV28 with TRBJ2-7; 8 nucleotides line up with TRBD1. Germline lookup yields CDR1 MDHEN and CDR2 SYDVKM. This CDR3 region has 14 residues. With V trimmed by 1 base and J by 4 bases, 3 bases remained unmatched. CDR3 region: CASSLSQGAYEQYF. CDR3 coding DNA: TGTGCCAGCAGTTTATCTCAGGGGGCATACGAGCAGTACTTC.

This clonotype was picked up a small number of times. The V call is TRBV28, the J call TRBJ1-1; possibly TRBD1 for D (5 bases). Germline V gene lookup returns CDR1 MDHEN and CDR2 SYDVKM. The CDR3 runs to 11 residues. V was cut by 3 bases and J by 11 bases, with 10 bases left in between. CDR3 DNA: TGTGCCAGCAGTTTGGGCAGGGTTGCTTTCTTT. It translates to CASSLGRVAFF.